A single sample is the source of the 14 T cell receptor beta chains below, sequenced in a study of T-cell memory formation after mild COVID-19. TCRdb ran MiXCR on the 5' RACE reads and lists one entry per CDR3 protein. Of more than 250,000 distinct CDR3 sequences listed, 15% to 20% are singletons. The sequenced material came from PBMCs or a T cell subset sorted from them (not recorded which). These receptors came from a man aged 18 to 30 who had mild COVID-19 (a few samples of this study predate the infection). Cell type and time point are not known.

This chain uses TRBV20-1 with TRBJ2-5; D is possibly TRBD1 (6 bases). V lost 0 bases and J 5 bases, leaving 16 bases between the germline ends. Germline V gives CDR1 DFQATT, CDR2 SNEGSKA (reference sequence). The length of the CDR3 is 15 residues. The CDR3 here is CSARDSSQGLETQYF. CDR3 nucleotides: TGCAGTGCTAGAGATTCTTCTCAGGGGCTTGAGACCCAGTACTTC.

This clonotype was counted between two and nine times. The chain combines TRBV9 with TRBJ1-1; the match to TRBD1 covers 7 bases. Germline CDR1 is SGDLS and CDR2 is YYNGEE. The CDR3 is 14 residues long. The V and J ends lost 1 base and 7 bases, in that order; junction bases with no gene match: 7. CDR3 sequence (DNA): TGTGCCAGCAGCGTATCGGGCAGGGGGAATGAAGCTTTCTTT. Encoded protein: CASSVSGRGNEAFF.

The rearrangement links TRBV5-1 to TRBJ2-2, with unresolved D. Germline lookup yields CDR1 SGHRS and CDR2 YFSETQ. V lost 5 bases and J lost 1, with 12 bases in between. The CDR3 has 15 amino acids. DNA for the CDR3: TGCGCCAGCAGGAAATCGGACGGGAACACCGGGGAGCTGTTTTTT. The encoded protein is CASRKSDGNTGELFF.

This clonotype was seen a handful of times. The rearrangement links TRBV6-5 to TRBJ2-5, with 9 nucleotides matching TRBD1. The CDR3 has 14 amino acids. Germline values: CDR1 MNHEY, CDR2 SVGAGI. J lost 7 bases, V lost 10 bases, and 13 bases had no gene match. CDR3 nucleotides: TGTGCCACCTTACCTTCGGGACAGGGACCGACCCAGTACTTC. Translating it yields CATLPSGQGPTQYF.

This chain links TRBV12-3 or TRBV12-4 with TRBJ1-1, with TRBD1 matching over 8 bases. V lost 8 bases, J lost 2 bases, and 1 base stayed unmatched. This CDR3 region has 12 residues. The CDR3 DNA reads TGTGCCAGCGGACAGGGTAACACTGAAGCTTTCTTT. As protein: CASGQGNTEAFF.

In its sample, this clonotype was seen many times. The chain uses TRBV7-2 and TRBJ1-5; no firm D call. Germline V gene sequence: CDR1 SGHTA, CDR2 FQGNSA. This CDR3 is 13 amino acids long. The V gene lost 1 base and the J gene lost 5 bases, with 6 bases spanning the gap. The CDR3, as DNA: TGTGCCAGCAGCTTAGGGATGGATCAGCCCCAGCATTTT. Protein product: CASSLGMDQPQHF.

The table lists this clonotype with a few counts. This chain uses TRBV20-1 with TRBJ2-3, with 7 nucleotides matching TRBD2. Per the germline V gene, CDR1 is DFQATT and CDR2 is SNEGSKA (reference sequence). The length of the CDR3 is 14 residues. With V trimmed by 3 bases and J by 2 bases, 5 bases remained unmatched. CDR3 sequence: CSASGGTTTDTQYF. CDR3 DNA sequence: TGCAGTGCTAGCGGTGGGACTACCACAGATACGCAGTATTTT.

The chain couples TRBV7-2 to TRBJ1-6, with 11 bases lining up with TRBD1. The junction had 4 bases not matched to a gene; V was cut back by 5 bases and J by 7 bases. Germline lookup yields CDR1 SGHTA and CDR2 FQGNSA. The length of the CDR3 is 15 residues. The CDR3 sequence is CASSRTGGWNSPLHF. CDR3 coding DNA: TGTGCCAGCAGCCGGACAGGGGGCTGGAATTCACCCCTCCACTTT.

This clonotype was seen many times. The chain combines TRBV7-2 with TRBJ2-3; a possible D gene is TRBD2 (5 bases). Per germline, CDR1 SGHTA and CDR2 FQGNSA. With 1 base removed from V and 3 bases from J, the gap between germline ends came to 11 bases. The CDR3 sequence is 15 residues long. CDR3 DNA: TGTGCCAGCAGCTTAGGCGGCGGAGGTACAGATACGCAGTATTTT. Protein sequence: CASSLGGGGTDTQYF.

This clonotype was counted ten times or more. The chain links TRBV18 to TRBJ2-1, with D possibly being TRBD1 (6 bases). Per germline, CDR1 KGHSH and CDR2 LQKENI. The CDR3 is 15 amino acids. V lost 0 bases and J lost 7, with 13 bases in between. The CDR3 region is CASSPPGTPGNEQFF. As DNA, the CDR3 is TGTGCCAGCTCACCACCGGGGACACCAGGGAATGAGCAGTTCTTC.

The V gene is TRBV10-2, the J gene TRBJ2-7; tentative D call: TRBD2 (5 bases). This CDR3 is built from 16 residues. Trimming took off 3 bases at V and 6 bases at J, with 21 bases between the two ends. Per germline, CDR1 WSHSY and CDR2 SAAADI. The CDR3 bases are TGCGCCAGCAGTGATCTTGTTCGCGGTGCAGGAGGCGAGCAGTACTTC. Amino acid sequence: CASSDLVRGAGGEQYF.

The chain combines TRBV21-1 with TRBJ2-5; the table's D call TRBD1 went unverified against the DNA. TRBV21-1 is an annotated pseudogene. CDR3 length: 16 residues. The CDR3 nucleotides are TGTGCCAGCAGCCTACCCTTCGACAGGGCCCAAGAGACCCAGTACTTC. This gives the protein CASSLPFDRAQETQYF.

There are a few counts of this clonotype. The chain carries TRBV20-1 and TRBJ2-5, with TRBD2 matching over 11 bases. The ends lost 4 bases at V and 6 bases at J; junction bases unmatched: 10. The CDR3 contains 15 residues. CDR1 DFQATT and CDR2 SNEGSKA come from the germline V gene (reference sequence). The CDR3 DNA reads TGCAGTGCTACTGATAGCGGGGGGGCCTGGAAGACCCAGTACTTC. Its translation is CSATDSGGAWKTQYF.

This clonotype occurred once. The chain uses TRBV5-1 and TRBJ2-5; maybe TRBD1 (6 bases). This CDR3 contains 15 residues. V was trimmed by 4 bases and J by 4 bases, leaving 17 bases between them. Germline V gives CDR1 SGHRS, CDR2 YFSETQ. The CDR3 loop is CASSVGNGGGETQYF. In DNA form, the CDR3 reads TGCGCCAGCAGCGTTGGCAATGGGGGCGGAGAGACCCAGTACTTC.